The present entry profiles one TCR beta chain with its context. This sample stems from a study of blood T cell repertoires in COVID-19. Clones were read by immunoSEQ multiplex PCR, and TCRdb kept only the in-frame ones, dropping some. The sample records approximately 110,000 clones, roughly nine tenths being singletons. The ends lost 5 bases at V and 2 bases at J; junction bases unmatched: 1. CDR1 is KGHDR, CDR2 SFDVKD, per germline. The CDR3 has 13 amino acids. Sequencing was done on a sample of peripheral blood. The V call is TRBV24-1, the J call TRBJ2-5; the match to TRBD2 covers 7 bases. This sequence was found in a man aged 50-60 years with COVID-19, enrolled during active disease. CDR3 in amino acids: CATSGRGQETQYF. The DNA for the CDR3 is TGTGCCACCAGTGGGCGGGGGCAAGAGACCCAGTACTTC.